Below are 25 T cell receptor beta chains sequenced from a single sample in a study of shared clonotypes between healthy human individuals. Sequencing was performed with immunoSEQ multiplex PCR; in TCRdb, only in-frame clones are kept and a portion is missing. The sample contains approximately 460,000 clones, roughly four fifths of which appear only once. Material: PBMCs. The source of these receptors is a woman between 35 and 50 years old in good health. Some clones in this sample may be carry-over from other donors' samples.

The V call is TRBV7-3, the J call TRBJ1-3; no clear D. The V end lost 0 bases, the J end lost 4 bases, and 10 bases lay between the germline ends. This CDR3 contains 15 residues. CDR1 is SGHTA and CDR2 is FQGTGA in the germline V gene. This chain's CDR3 is CASSLTETRGNTIYF. CDR3 bases: TGTGCCAGCAGCTTAACGGAGACTAGGGGAAACACCATATATTTT. Filled out from reference TRBV7-3 and TRBJ1-3, the complete variable domain reads GAGVSQTPSNKVTEKGKYVELRCDPISGHTALYWYRQSLGQGPEFLIYFQGTGAADDSGLPNDRFFAVRPEGSVSTLKIQRTERGDSAVYLCASSLTETRGNTIYFGEGSWLTVV.

With regard to this clone: This sequence is one base from a far larger clone and is likely a read error. The chain recombines TRBV27 with TRBJ2-1; D unresolved. Germline assignment: CDR1 MNHEY and CDR2 SMNVEV (reference sequence). The CDR3 is 12 residues long. The CDR3 DNA reads TGTGCCGGCAGCCCCCTAGAGGAAGAGCAGTTCTTC. Amino acid sequence: CAGSPLEEEQFF.

V is TRBV30 and J is TRBJ1-5, with TRBD1 matching over 7 bases. Losses at the gene ends were 1 base for V and 2 bases for J; bases not matched to a gene: 11. CDR1 and CDR2 from the germline V gene are GTSNPN and SVGIG (reference sequence). This CDR3 is 17 amino acids long. In DNA form, the CDR3 reads TGTGCCTGGAGTGGAACCGACAGGGCGTTGGGCAATCAGCCCCAGCATTTT. This codes for CAWSGTDRALGNQPQHF. The full variable domain, its missing parts supplied by reference TRBV30 and TRBJ1-5, is SQTIHQWPATLVQPVGSPLSLECTVEGTSNPNLYWYRQAAGRGLQLLFYSVGIGQISSEVPQNLSASRPQDRQFILSSKKLLLSDSGFYLCAWSGTDRALGNQPQHFGDGTRLSIL.

The rearrangement joins TRBV5-6 to TRBJ2-7; D possibly corresponds to TRBD2 (5 bases). The V and J ends lost 4 bases and 2 bases respectively, with 10 bases between them. The CDR3 covers 13 residues. The germline gives CDR1 SGHDT, CDR2 YYEEEE. As DNA, the CDR3 is TGTGCCAGCAGCCACGGGGTGCCCTACGAGCAGTACTTC. This translates into CASSHGVPYEQYF.

This chain uses TRBV7-9 with TRBJ2-2; 10 nucleotides align to TRBD1. This CDR3 is built from 16 residues. Germline CDR1 SEHNR, CDR2 FQNEAQ (reference sequence). After removal of 5 bases from V and 4 bases from J, the junction contained 7 bases not matched to a gene. CDR3 protein: CASSTRTGGTTGELFF. The DNA of the CDR3 is TGTGCCAGCAGCACTCGGACAGGGGGAACCACCGGGGAGCTGTTTTTT. Supplemented by reference TRBV7-9 and TRBJ2-2, the full variable domain reads DTGVSQNPRHKITKRGQNVTFRCDPISEHNRLYWYRQTLGQGPEFLTYFQNEAQLEKSRLLSDRFSAERPKGSFSTLEIQRTEQGDSAMYLCASSTRTGGTTGELFFGEGSRLTVL.

The V gene is TRBV10-3, the J gene TRBJ2-7; TRBD1 agrees at 9 bases. V trimming: 0 bases; J trimming: 3 bases; junction bases outside the gene matches: 0. This CDR3 contains 14 residues. Germline CDR1 reads ENHRY; CDR2 reads SYGVKD. Written as DNA, the CDR3 is TGTGCCATCAGTGAGTCGACAGGGGGCTACGAGCAGTACTTC. Its protein product is CAISESTGGYEQYF.

The rearrangement links TRBV10-3 to TRBJ1-5, with a possible D match to TRBD1 (6 bases). Per the germline V gene, CDR1 is ENHRY and CDR2 is SYGVKD. The CDR3 runs to 15 residues. V shed 6 bases and J shed 2 bases, with 14 bases lying between them. The CDR3 coding sequence is TGTGCCATCAGCGATATAGGGGGTGGCAATCAGCCCCAGCATTTT. Its translation is CAISDIGGGNQPQHF.

V usage is TRBV7-9 and J usage is TRBJ1-2; D might be TRBD1 (5 bases). Germline CDR1 is SEHNR and CDR2 is FQNEAQ (reference sequence). CDR3 length equals 14 residues. Deletions cut 6 bases from V and 12 bases from J, with 23 bases between. CDR3 loop: CASRPDVPGGLHTF. Written as DNA, the CDR3 is TGTGCCAGCAGACCGGACGTTCCGGGGGGACTTCACACCTTC.

The chain joins TRBV27 to TRBJ2-2, with D perhaps matching TRBD1 (5 bases). In germline, CDR1 is MNHEY, CDR2 SMNVEV (reference sequence). The CDR3 sequence is 16 residues long. Trimming left V 2 bases short and J 4 bases short, with 14 bases between. CDR3 region: CASSLLDSRATGELFF. The CDR3 nucleotides are TGTGCCAGCAGTTTACTCGACAGTCGTGCCACCGGGGAGCTGTTTTTT.

With regard to this clone: This probably arose from a read error, given a far larger clone one base away. The CDR3 carries no conserved terminal phenylalanine or tryptophan, so it likely arises from a read error. The chain is built from TRBV30 and TRBJ1-1; TRBD1 agrees at 8 bases. Germline V gene data show CDR1 as GTSNPN and CDR2 as SVGIG (reference sequence). Unmatched junction bases numbered 4, after V lost 1 base and J lost 3 bases. The CDR3 is 14 amino acids. The CDR3 sequence is CAWSAWTGYTEAFS. CDR3 bases: TGTGCCTGGAGTGCCTGGACAGGGTACACTGAAGCTTTCTCT.

The chain is built from TRBV6-1 and TRBJ1-2, with D unclear. The V gene lost 1 base and the J gene lost 4 bases, with 16 bases spanning the gap. The length of the CDR3 is 16 residues. Looked up from germline, CDR1 is MNHNS and CDR2 is SASEGT. CDR3 in DNA: TGTGCCAGCAGTGAAGTCCCGGACCCTGGCGGCTATGGCTACACCTTC. This gives the protein CASSEVPDPGGYGYTF.

Of note for this clone: Other DNA sequences within the sample encode an identical CDR3. V is TRBV15 and J is TRBJ1-5; D uncertain. This CDR3 region has 16 residues. Germline V gene lookup returns CDR1 LNHNV and CDR2 YYDKDF (reference sequence). Trimming cost V 0 bases and J 2 bases, with 11 bases left between them. The CDR3 DNA reads TGTGCCACCAGCAGAGAAGGAGGAGGCGGCAATCAGCCCCAGCATTTT. Its protein is CATSREGGGGNQPQHF. Variable domain in full (rest from reference TRBV15 and TRBJ1-5): DAMVIQNPRYQVTQFGKPVTLSCSQTLNHNVMYWYQQKSSQAPKLLFHYYDKDFNNEADTPDNFQSRRPNTSFCFLDIRSPGLGDTAMYLCATSREGGGGNQPQHFGDGTRLSIL.

A few counts support this clone. Other DNA sequences in this sample translate to the same CDR3. This rearrangement joins TRBV29-1 to TRBJ2-6; 7 bases align to TRBD2. The V gene end was trimmed by 6 bases and the J gene end by 1 base; junction bases not matched to a gene: 0. CDR1 is SQVTM, CDR2 ANQGSEA, per germline. The CDR3 is made up of 13 amino acids. In DNA form, the CDR3 reads TGCAGCGTAGCGGGGTCTGGGGCCAACGTCCTGACTTTC. This gives the protein CSVAGSGANVLTF.

This chain connects TRBV7-2 to TRBJ2-2; TRBD2 agrees at 10 bases. CDR1 SGHTA and CDR2 FQGNSA come from the germline V gene. J gave up 4 bases and V 0 bases, and 2 bases lay outside the gene matches. This CDR3 comprises 16 residues. CDR3 DNA sequence: TGTGCCAGCAGCTTAGCGGGGACTAGCGTCACCGGGGAGCTGTTTTTT. Protein product: CASSLAGTSVTGELFF.

The chain is built from TRBV9 and TRBJ2-5, with D perhaps matching TRBD1 (6 bases). Germline V gives CDR1 SGDLS, CDR2 YYNGEE. Trimming took 3 bases from V and 1 from J, leaving 16 bases between them. The CDR3 is made up of 16 amino acids. The CDR3: CASSATTRGPQETQYF. The CDR3 nucleotides are TGTGCCAGCAGCGCGACTACCAGGGGCCCCCAAGAGACCCAGTACTTC.

As regards this clone: A far larger clone is one base from this, pointing to a likely read error. The J gene is TRBJ1-5, the V gene TRBV7-2; 8 bases align to TRBD1. Germline trimming cut 7 bases from V and 6 bases from J; bases unmatched to any gene: 11. Germline assignment: CDR1 SGHTA and CDR2 FQGNSA. CDR3 length equals 15 residues. The CDR3 region is CASTLSTGGRQPQHF. The CDR3 bases are TGTGCCAGCACCCTATCTACAGGGGGGCGTCAGCCCCAGCATTTT.

The J gene is TRBJ2-7, the V gene TRBV5-4; 11 bases line up with TRBD2. With 2 bases clipped from V and 5 bases from J, the junction kept 6 bases outside the gene matches. CDR1 and CDR2 from the germline V gene are SGHNT and YYREEE (reference sequence). This CDR3 spans 15 amino acids. The CDR3 spells CASSFELAGVHEQYF. The CDR3 nucleotides read TGTGCCAGCAGCTTTGAACTAGCGGGAGTTCACGAGCAGTACTTC.

A word on this clone: This sequence is one base from a far larger clone and is likely a read error. The same CDR3 can be traced to other DNA sequences in this sample. The chain combines TRBV7-9 with TRBJ2-2, with 10 bases lining up with TRBD1. The germline CDR1 and CDR2 sequences are SEHNR and FQNEAQ (reference sequence). This CDR3 spans 15 amino acids. CDR3 loop: CASRLGTGATGELFF. CDR3 coding DNA: TGCGCCAGCAGGTTGGGGACAGGGGCCACCGGGGAGCTGTTTTTT.

The chain joins TRBV29-1 to TRBJ2-5; the D is unclear. This CDR3 has 11 residues. Germline lookup yields CDR1 SQVTM and CDR2 ANQGSEA. The V end lost 6 bases, the J end lost 5 bases, and 10 bases lay between the germline ends. Written as DNA, the CDR3 is TGCAGCGTCGCTGACGTTGAGACCCAGTACTTC. Translated, it gives CSVADVETQYF.

The rearrangement links TRBV7-2 to TRBJ2-5; 12 bases match TRBD1. The CDR3 spans 15 residues. Germline assignment: CDR1 SGHTA and CDR2 FQGNSA. After removal of 6 bases from V and 2 bases from J, the junction contained 4 bases not matched to a gene. The CDR3 spells CASSPGQGAQETQYF. CDR3 DNA sequence: TGTGCCAGCAGTCCGGGACAGGGGGCGCAAGAGACCCAGTACTTC.

A remark on this clone: Within the sample, other DNA sequences also encode this same CDR3. V and J are TRBV7-3 and TRBJ2-3; 8 bases line up with TRBD2. The germline V gene encodes CDR1 SGHTA and CDR2 FQGTGA. This CDR3 has 15 amino acids. V was clipped by 1 base and J by 3 bases; unmatched bases: 3. CDR3 in amino acids: CASSLNPGGTDTQYF. CDR3 in DNA: TGTGCCAGCAGCTTAAATCCGGGAGGGACAGATACGCAGTATTTT.

The chain uses TRBV6-5 and TRBJ2-1; 7 bases match TRBD2. The length of the CDR3 is 15 residues. The V gene's germline CDR1 is MNHEY and CDR2 SVGAGI. Unmatched junction bases numbered 13, after V lost 7 bases and J lost 7 bases. The CDR3: CASTHPPGGINEQFF. In nucleotides, the CDR3 is TGTGCCAGCACCCACCCTCCGGGGGGAATTAATGAGCAGTTCTTC.

This clone turned up a few times. The J gene is TRBJ2-3, the V gene TRBV19; 7 bases align to TRBD1. CDR3 length: 15 residues. V gave up 7 bases and J gave up 4 bases; unmatched junction bases: 11. Germline V CDR1 and CDR2: LNHDA, SQIVND (reference sequence). The CDR3 sequence: CASTAYRQGSDTQYF. The CDR3 DNA reads as TGTGCCAGTACCGCCTACAGACAGGGCTCAGATACGCAGTATTTT.

This clone was detected once. The chain joins TRBV28 to TRBJ2-3; D call uncertain. The CDR3 spans 13 residues. Germline V gene sequence: CDR1 MDHEN, CDR2 SYDVKM. The ends were cut back, 9 bases at V and 1 base at J, with 11 bases in the middle. The DNA for the CDR3 is TGTGCCAGTGTAGGGCAGGGCACAGATACGCAGTATTTT. Amino acids: CASVGQGTDTQYF. The variable domain in full, completed from reference TRBV28 and TRBJ2-3, reads DVKVTQSSRYLVKRTGEKVFLECVQDMDHENMFWYRQDPGLGLRLIYFSYDVKMKEKGDIPEGYSVSREKKERFSLILESASTNQTSMYLCASVGQGTDTQYFGPGTRLTVL.

This clone was seen a few times. The V call is TRBV4-2, the J call TRBJ2-1; D might be TRBD1 or TRBD2, each matching 7 bases. This CDR3 contains 13 residues. From germline, CDR1 is LGHNA and CDR2 YNFKEQ. Trimming cost V 4 bases and J 9 bases, with 13 bases left between them. The DNA for the CDR3 is TGTGCCAGCAGCCTGAGCGGGACAGCTGAGCAGTTCTTC. The encoded protein is CASSLSGTAEQFF.